This is a list of T cell receptor beta chains from one sample in a study of shared clonotypes between healthy human individuals. Here immunoSEQ multiplex PCR was the method, and the copy in TCRdb shows in-frame clones only, minus some. Of hundreds of thousands of clones listed, less than 85% are singletons. Sequences were obtained from memory CD4+ T cells sorted from blood. The receptor source for this set is a woman aged 25 to 39 in good health. CDR3s include the opening cysteine and the closing phenylalanine or tryptophan. A D gene is named only where the DNA matches it firmly. The size field is filled for only some rows; it gives once, few, many or a size class.

V: TRBV13
size: few
D: -
J: TRBJ2-1
CDR3: CASSGRRVYNEQFF
DNA: TGTGCCAGCAGCGGGCGGCGCGTGTACAATGAGCAGTTCTTC

V: TRBV6-1
size: -
D: -
J: TRBJ2-6
CDR3: CASKGTGANVLTF
DNA: TGTGCCAGCAAGGGGACTGGGGCCAACGTCCTGACTTTC

V: TRBV5-4
size: -
D: -
J: TRBJ2-2
CDR3: CASSLEGTRAGELFF
DNA: TGTGCCAGCAGCTTGGAAGGGACCAGGGCCGGGGAGCTGTTTTTT

V: TRBV4-1
size: -
D: TRBD2
J: TRBJ2-7
CDR3: CASSQNSLAGAYEQYF
DNA: TGCGCCAGCAGCCAAAATAGTCTAGCGGGGGCCTACGAGCAGTACTTC

V: TRBV28
size: -
D: -
J: TRBJ2-5
CDR3: CASSLIGRETQYF
DNA: TGTGCCAGCAGTTTAATCGGGCGTGAGACCCAGTACTTC

V: TRBV23-1
size: few
D: -
J: TRBJ2-3
CDR3: CASSQPPGATDTQYF
DNA: TGCGCCAGCAGTCAACCGCCCGGGGCCACAGATACGCAGTATTTT

V: TRBV2
size: -
D: -
J: TRBJ2-6
CDR3: CASRASLRTLSTGANVLTF
DNA: TGTGCCAGCAGGGCCTCTTTACGGACCCTGAGCACTGGGGCCAACGTCCTGACTTTC

V: TRBV20-1
size: -
D: -
J: TRBJ2-3
CDR3: CRAALADTQYF
DNA: TGCAGGGCGGCATTGGCAGATACGCAGTATTTT

V: TRBV29-1
size: -
D: -
J: TRBJ2-1
CDR3: CSVWGTFEIDEQFF
DNA: TGCAGCGTTTGGGGGACTTTTGAAATCGATGAGCAGTTCTTC

V: TRBV5-1
size: -
D: -
J: TRBJ1-3
CDR3: CASSPRGLSGNTIYF
DNA: TGCGCCAGCAGTCCGAGGGGACTCTCTGGAAACACCATATATTTT

V: TRBV4-1
size: -
D: -
J: TRBJ2-3
CDR3: CASSQDRLPGTDTQYF
DNA: TGCGCCAGCAGCCAAGATCGGCTTCCGGGCACAGATACGCAGTATTTT

V: TRBV10-2
size: -
D: -
J: TRBJ1-1
CDR3: CASRLTRMNTEAFF
DNA: TGCGCCAGCAGACTAACCAGAATGAACACTGAAGCTTTCTTT

V: TRBV4-1
size: -
D: -
J: TRBJ2-3
CDR3: CASTGAVGTRTDTQYF
DNA: TGCGCCAGCACCGGCGCAGTCGGGACCCGCACAGATACGCAGTATTTT

V: TRBV29-1
size: few
D: -
J: TRBJ1-3
CDR3: CSVVGAGNTIYF
DNA: TGCAGCGTTGTAGGGGCGGGAAACACCATATATTTT

V: TRBV5-4
size: -
D: -
J: TRBJ2-2
CDR3: CASSYIGGLNGELFF
DNA: TGTGCCAGCAGCTATATTGGGGGGCTTAACGGGGAGCTGTTTTTT

V: TRBV28
size: -
D: -
J: TRBJ1-5
CDR3: CASLEIRPNQPQHF
DNA: TGTGCCAGCCTTGAAATCAGACCCAATCAGCCCCAGCATTTT

V: TRBV10-3
size: -
D: TRBD1
J: TRBJ1-4
CDR3: CAIRRQGLNEKLFF
DNA: TGTGCCATCCGGAGACAGGGGCTAAATGAAAAACTGTTTTTT